The 31 T cell receptor beta chains given below trace back to one sample, sequenced in a study of blood T cell repertoires in COVID-19. Clones were sequenced by immunoSEQ multiplex PCR, and TCRdb holds only the in-frame ones, with some missing. The data show hundreds of thousands of clones, more than 70% seen once. The sequenced sample consisted of peripheral blood. These receptors were obtained from a woman in her 30s with COVID-19, enrolled during active disease.

The chain uses TRBV5-2 and TRBJ2-5; the table's TRBD2 call for D was not verified on the DNA. TRBV5-2 is noted as a pseudogene. The CDR3 consists of 24 residues. As DNA, the CDR3 is TGTGCCAGCAACCTCGTCCCCGGGACTAGCGGCTCTACTTGCCCACTTCAGTACCAAGAGACCCAGTACTTC. It yields the protein CASNLVPGTSGSTCPLQYQETQYF.

The CDR3 bases are TGTGCCAGTCTAGCGGGGGGGACGTTAGAGACCCAGTACTTC. This gives the protein CASLAGGTLETQYF. This chain joins TRBV2 and TRBJ2-5, with TRBD2 matching 12 bases. After removal of 9 bases from V and 4 bases from J, the junction contained 6 bases not matched to a gene. Germline CDR1 reads SNHLY; CDR2 reads FYNNEI. CDR3 size: 14 residues.

This clone was found a few times. The chain is built from TRBV6-5 and TRBJ2-7, with D possibly matching TRBD1 (5 bases). Trimming removed 6 bases at V and 4 bases at J, with 10 bases between. Germline values: CDR1 MNHEY, CDR2 SVGAGI. This CDR3 comprises 12 residues. Here the CDR3 reads CASRAGQYEQYF. DNA of the CDR3: TGTGCCAGCAGGGCCGGACAATACGAGCAGTACTTC.

The chain couples TRBV29-1 to TRBJ1-1; tentative D call: TRBD1 (5 bases). With 6 bases removed from V and 0 bases from J, the gap between germline ends came to 11 bases. Germline lookup yields CDR1 SQVTM and CDR2 ANQGSEA. The CDR3 covers 13 residues. CDR3 region: CSVRTSMNTEAFF. The CDR3 DNA sequence: TGCAGCGTCAGGACAAGCATGAACACTGAAGCTTTCTTT.

CDR3 amino acids: CASSSSGTSAFWADTQYF. For the CDR3, the DNA is TGTGCCAGCAGCTCCTCCGGGACTAGCGCCTTTTGGGCAGATACGCAGTATTTT. V usage is TRBV5-6 and J usage is TRBJ2-3; 10 positions agree with TRBD2. This CDR3 region has 18 residues. From germline, CDR1 is SGHDT and CDR2 YYEEEE. Trimming at V came to 3 bases and at J to 4 bases, leaving 14 bases not matched to a gene.

V usage is TRBV7-9 and J usage is TRBJ1-1; TRBD1 might be the D (5 bases). The CDR3 is made up of 14 amino acids. Germline V gives CDR1 SEHNR, CDR2 FQNEAQ (reference sequence). The ends were cut back, 3 bases at V and 5 bases at J, with 13 bases in the middle. The CDR3 region has the DNA TGTGCCAGCAGCTTTCAGGGTGGGAGGACTGAAGCTTTCTTT. It specifies CASSFQGGRTEAFF. The entire variable domain, with the rest obtained from reference TRBV7-9 and TRBJ1-1, is as follows: DTGVSQNPRHKITKRGQNVTFRCDPISEHNRLYWYRQTLGQGPEFLTYFQNEAQLEKSRLLSDRFSAERPKGSFSTLEIQRTEQGDSAMYLCASSFQGGRTEAFFGQGTRLTVV.

The chain is built from TRBV12-3 or TRBV12-4 and TRBJ1-2, with a tentative D call TRBD1 (5 bases). V was trimmed by 5 bases and J by 8 bases, leaving 12 bases between them. The CDR3 extends over 12 amino acids. CDR3 region: CASSPLKGGYTF. The CDR3 bases are TGTGCCAGCAGTCCCCTTAAGGGGGGCTACACCTTC.

CDR3 protein: CASSEARLAGETQYF. In DNA, the CDR3 is TGTGCCAGCAGTGAAGCCCGACTAGCAGGGGAGACCCAGTACTTC. The chain is built from TRBV2 and TRBJ2-5; 7 bases are shared with TRBD2. Germline values: CDR1 SNHLY, CDR2 FYNNEI. This CDR3 has 15 residues. Trimming removed 0 bases from V and 5 bases from J; junction bases left unmatched: 6.

This chain links TRBV3-1 (or the pseudogene TRBV3-2) with TRBJ1-6; TRBD1 matches 9 bases. The CDR3 runs to 18 residues. Looked up from germline, CDR1 is LGHDT and CDR2 is YNNKEL (reference sequence). V gave up 3 bases and J gave up 1 base; unmatched junction bases: 7. As DNA, the CDR3 is TGTGCCAGCAGCCAGCTTACAGGGGGCTCGTCCTATAATTCACCCCTCCACTTT. The encoded protein is CASSQLTGGSSYNSPLHF.

V and J are TRBV5-1 and TRBJ1-3; a possible D gene is TRBD1 (6 bases). This CDR3 contains 14 residues. Germline V lookup: CDR1 SGHRS, CDR2 YFSETQ. The ends were cut back, 4 bases at V and 0 bases at J, with 8 bases in the middle. In DNA form, the CDR3 reads TGCGCCAGCAGCCCAGGGGTCTCTGGAAACACCATATATTTT. It specifies CASSPGVSGNTIYF.

CDR3 nucleotide sequence: TGTGCCAGCAGTTATGGTCAGGGGGCTAGGGAGACCCAGTACTTC. It is translated as CASSYGQGARETQYF. The rearrangement joins TRBV6-2 or TRBV6-3 to TRBJ2-5; 8 nucleotides align to TRBD1. J lost 5 bases, V lost 3 bases, and 8 bases had no gene match. The CDR3 covers 15 residues. From germline, CDR1 is MNHEY and CDR2 SVGEGT.

The count of this clone is one. This chain links TRBV6-5 with TRBJ1-4; D is perhaps TRBD1 (6 bases). Germline CDR1 reads MNHEY; CDR2 reads SVGAGI. The V end lost 2 bases, the J end lost 5 bases, and 12 bases lay between the germline ends. This CDR3 spans 15 amino acids. CDR3 sequence: CASSYLQGINEKLFF. The CDR3, as DNA: TGTGCCAGCAGTTACCTACAGGGAATCAATGAAAAACTGTTTTTT.

The chain links TRBV10-3 to TRBJ1-1; tentative D call: TRBD1 (5 bases). V was shortened by 4 bases and J by 1 base, with 7 bases between the two germline ends. The germline V gene encodes CDR1 ENHRY and CDR2 SYGVKD. This CDR3 comprises 13 residues. This CDR3 is CAISGQGNTEAFF. In DNA form, the CDR3 reads TGTGCCATCAGTGGTCAGGGGAACACTGAAGCTTTCTTT.

This chain connects TRBV3-1 (or the pseudogene TRBV3-2) to TRBJ2-3, with D possibly matching TRBD2 (5 bases). Trimming cost V 6 bases and J 2 bases, with 15 bases left between them. Germline V gene sequence: CDR1 LGHDT, CDR2 YNNKEL (reference sequence). The CDR3 runs 15 residues. The CDR3 loop is CASSPREGATDTQYF. Written as DNA, the CDR3 is TGTGCCAGCAGTCCCCGCGAGGGCGCCACAGATACGCAGTATTTT.

The chain carries TRBV28 and TRBJ1-4, with D possibly matching TRBD1 (5 bases). V dropped 8 bases and J dropped 6 bases, with 16 bases sitting between them. Germline V gene sequence: CDR1 MDHEN, CDR2 SYDVKM. The CDR3 has 14 residues. As DNA, the CDR3 is TGTGCCAGCCAAAGGGCCGGGGGGGATGAAAAACTGTTTTTT. Translation gives CASQRAGGDEKLFF.

This clone showed up just a few times. The genes are TRBV29-1 and TRBJ2-1, with 10 bases matching TRBD2. V lost 6 bases to trimming and J lost 4 bases; unmatched junction nucleotides: 9. The CDR3 covers 15 residues. Germline CDR1 is SQVTM and CDR2 is ANQGSEA. CDR3 residues: CSVFLSGGFYNEQFF. The CDR3 bases are TGCAGCGTCTTCCTTAGCGGGGGGTTTTACAATGAGCAGTTCTTC.

This clone was seen a single time. Relative to the germline gene, one junction end is altered; a read error may explain this. The rearrangement links TRBV29-1 to TRBJ2-5; tentative D call: TRBD1 (6 bases). The CDR3 is 12 residues long. In germline, CDR1 is SQVTM, CDR2 ANQGSEA. The CDR3 loop reads CSGEWGLETQYF. The CDR3, as DNA: TGCAGCGGTGAATGGGGGCTTGAGACCCAGTACTTC.

The chain joins TRBV13 to TRBJ2-5; 8 nucleotides align to TRBD2. Trimming removed 5 bases from V and 5 bases from J; junction bases left unmatched: 7. CDR1 PRHDT and CDR2 FYEKMQ come from the germline V gene (reference sequence). The CDR3 covers 14 residues. Here the CDR3 DNA reads TGTGCCAGCAGCCGAGCGGGAGTTAGGGAGACCCAGTACTTC. Its translation is CASSRAGVRETQYF.

The chain is built from TRBV27 and TRBJ1-5; TRBD1 might be the D (5 bases). The CDR3 extends over 17 amino acids. The V and J ends lost 1 base and 0 bases respectively, with 13 bases between them. Germline V gene data show CDR1 as MNHEY and CDR2 as SMNVEV (reference sequence). The CDR3 bases are TGTGCCAGCAGTTTATGGTCGGGGGGGGATAGCAATCAGCCCCAGCATTTT. Its translation is CASSLWSGGDSNQPQHF.

The genes are TRBV4-2 and TRBJ1-1; D unresolved. Between the trimmed V and J ends, which lost 1 base and 1 base, there was a span of 10 bases. Germline V gene data show CDR1 as LGHNA and CDR2 as YNFKEQ. CDR3 length: 15 residues. The CDR3 DNA is TGTGCCAGCAGCCAAGGCCCAGGAGGGAACACTGAAGCTTTCTTT. Residues: CASSQGPGGNTEAFF.

This chain links TRBV19 with TRBJ2-2; D unresolved. Germline CDR1 is LNHDA and CDR2 is SQIVND (reference sequence). The ends were cut back, 1 base at V and 4 bases at J, with 4 bases in the middle. The CDR3 spans 13 residues. The CDR3 protein is CASSIAGTGELFF. The CDR3 coding sequence is TGTGCCAGTAGTATAGCCGGCACCGGGGAGCTGTTTTTT. Combining the CDR3 with reference TRBV19 and TRBJ2-2 gives the whole variable domain DGGITQSPKYLFRKEGQNVTLSCEQNLNHDAMYWYRQDPGQGLRLIYYSQIVNDFQKGDIAEGYSVSREKKESFPLTVTSAQKNPTAFYLCASSIAGTGELFFGEGSRLTVL.

Only one count was recorded for this clone. The chain has TRBV4-2 and TRBJ1-5, with 12 positions matching TRBD1. Germline-derived CDR1 and CDR2 are LGHNA and YNFKEQ. The CDR3 contains 17 residues. V lost 4 bases, J lost 6 bases, and 10 bases stayed unmatched. CDR3 region: CASSPGTGGAWGQPQHF. DNA for the CDR3: TGTGCCAGCAGCCCAGGGACAGGGGGCGCGTGGGGTCAGCCCCAGCATTTT.

This chain links TRBV12-2 with TRBJ1-2; the listed D gene, TRBD1, was not tested against the DNA. TRBV12-2 is described as a pseudogene. The length of the CDR3 is 12 residues. CDR3 region: CASPGTDYGYTF. The CDR3 coding sequence is TGTGCAAGTCCCGGGACAGACTATGGCTACACCTTC.

The chain links TRBV5-1 to TRBJ2-3, with 9 bases matching TRBD2. J was trimmed by 2 bases and V by 1 base; bases with no gene match: 2. CDR3 length equals 15 residues. CDR1 SGHRS and CDR2 YFSETQ come from the germline V gene. The CDR3 spells CASSLPSGDTDTQYF. In DNA, the CDR3 is TGCGCCAGCAGCTTGCCTAGCGGGGACACAGATACGCAGTATTTT.

The chain combines TRBV11-2 with TRBJ2-2; 7 nucleotides match TRBD2. CDR3 length equals 15 residues. Germline V gene sequence: CDR1 SGHAT, CDR2 FQNNGV. The J segment lost 4 bases and the V segment lost 1 base, leaving 3 bases of the junction unmatched. Written as DNA, the CDR3 is TGTGCCAGCAGCTTAGGCGGGAGTGGCACCGGGGAGCTGTTTTTT. It encodes CASSLGGSGTGELFF.

The CDR3 is CASSLGYGISSGNTIYF. In DNA form, the CDR3 reads TGTGCCAGCAGCTTAGGTTACGGGATTAGCTCTGGAAACACCATATATTTT. The J gene is TRBJ1-3, the V gene TRBV7-9; no definite D call. Trimming took 1 base from V and 0 from J, leaving 13 bases between them. CDR3 length equals 17 residues. The V gene's germline CDR1 is SEHNR and CDR2 FQNEAQ (reference sequence).

The rearrangement links TRBV14 to TRBJ1-1; D is possibly TRBD1 (6 bases). CDR3 length: 16 residues. V was trimmed by 0 bases and J by 1 base, leaving 12 bases between them. Germline lookup yields CDR1 SGHDN and CDR2 FVKESK. CDR3 bases: TGTGCCAGCAGCCAAGACACTAGGGACAAGAACACTGAAGCTTTCTTT. This encodes CASSQDTRDKNTEAFF.

The chain uses TRBV28 and TRBJ1-5; the D is unclear. CDR3 length: 11 residues. The germline CDR1 and CDR2 sequences are MDHEN and SYDVKM. V was clipped by 5 bases and J by 6 bases, with 5 bases between them. The CDR3 DNA sequence: TGTGCCAGCAGTCACAGTCAGCCCCAGCATTTT. It yields the protein CASSHSQPQHF.

The chain is built from TRBV9 and TRBJ2-1; 7 bases are a match to TRBD2. V lost 3 bases to trimming and J lost 5 bases; unmatched junction nucleotides: 11. Germline loops: CDR1 SGDLS, CDR2 YYNGEE. The CDR3 is 16 amino acids. The CDR3 reads CASSAVMRGTNNEQFF. The CDR3 DNA reads TGTGCCAGCAGCGCGGTAATGCGGGGGACCAACAATGAGCAGTTCTTC. Full variable domain (outside the CDR3, taken from reference TRBV9 and TRBJ2-1): DSGVTQTPKHLITATGQRVTLRCSPRSGDLSVYWYQQSLDQGLQFLIQYYNGEERAKGNILERFSAQQFPDLHSELNLSSLELGDSALYFCASSAVMRGTNNEQFFGPGTRLTVL.

This sequence joins TRBV27 and TRBJ1-3; TRBD1 might be the D (5 bases). V gave up 2 bases and J gave up 0 bases, with 20 bases separating them. The CDR3 is 19 residues long. The germline CDR1 and CDR2 sequences are MNHEY and SMNVEV (reference sequence). Written as DNA, the CDR3 is TGTGCCAGCAGTTTAAGGGGCAGTTCTCGATTTCCCTCTGGAAACACCATATATTTT. Translated, it gives CASSLRGSSRFPSGNTIYF.

The rearrangement uses TRBV18 and TRBJ1-4; possibly TRBD1 for D (5 bases). Germline V lookup: CDR1 KGHSH, CDR2 LQKENI. Between the trimmed V and J ends, which lost 3 bases and 3 bases, there was a span of 11 bases. The CDR3 sequence is 15 residues long. The CDR3 sequence: CASSPIRGANEKLFF. In DNA, the CDR3 is TGTGCCAGCTCACCTATCCGGGGGGCTAATGAAAAACTGTTTTTT.